These T cell receptor beta chains were read from a single sample in a study of metastatic and nonmetastatic thyroid tumors. TCRdb re-analyzed the PCR reads through MiXCR. Seen here are tens of thousands of clones, 12% to 15% observed once, and the top ten hold over 6.5%. Sequencing input: blood. The source is a male donor with papillary thyroid cancer or a benign thyroid nodule (not recorded which). Some clones in this sample may be carry-over from other donors' samples. The CDR3 runs from the conserved cysteine through the conserved F or W. D genes are given only for firm matches. Part of the rows lack a size; the others show once, few, many or a class for expanded clones.

cdr3_aa	cdr3_nt	clone_size	d_call	v_call	j_call
CASSLPRGSPLHF	TGTGCCAGTAGCCTACCGAGGGGGTCACCCCTCCACTTT	many	.	TRBV19	TRBJ1-6
CASSPGLAGGLAKNIQYF	TGCGCCAGCAGCCCCGGACTAGCGGGAGGACTAGCCAAAAACATTCAGTACTTC	many	TRBD2	TRBV4-1	TRBJ2-4
CASSPSLGQFKANYGYTF	TGTGCCAGCAGCCCATCCTTGGGACAGTTTAAGGCCAACTATGGCTACACCTTC	many	TRBD1	TRBV11-2	TRBJ1-2
CASSPRGSGTTGELFF	TGTGCCAGCAGCCCGCGGGGCAGCGGGACCACCGGGGAGCTGTTTTTT	many	TRBD2	TRBV9	TRBJ2-2
CASINRGYGYTF	TGCGCCAGCATTAACAGGGGCTATGGCTACACCTTC	few	TRBD1	TRBV12-3/TRBV12-4	TRBJ1-2
CASSFKGGTEAFF	TGTGCAAGCAGTTTTAAGGGAGGGACTGAAGCTTTCTTT	.	.	TRBV28	TRBJ1-1
CAWEERAGELFF	TGTGCCTGGGAGGAAAGGGCCGGGGAGCTGTTTTTT	many	.	TRBV12-3/TRBV12-4	TRBJ2-2
CASSPGTGSEKLFF	TGTGCCAGCAGTCCCGGGACAGGGTCTGAAAAACTGTTTTTT	many	TRBD1	TRBV12-3/TRBV12-4	TRBJ1-4
CASSLGHGGVNSPLHF	TGTGCCAGCAGCTTAGGACACGGGGGGGTCAATTCACCCCTCCACTTT	many	.	TRBV13	TRBJ1-6
CASSQSSRGADTEAFF	TGTGCCAGCAGCCAATCCTCCCGGGGGGCGGACACTGAAGCTTTCTTT	many	.	TRBV14	TRBJ1-1
CASSLVRVWETQYF	TGCGCCAGCAGCTTGGTTAGGGTGTGGGAGACCCAGTACTTC	many	.	TRBV5-1	TRBJ2-5
CASSARAGSYEQYF	TGCGCCAGCAGCGCCCGGGCCGGCTCCTACGAGCAGTACTTC	many	.	TRBV4-1	TRBJ2-7
CASSLGPGTEAFF	TGTGCCAGCAGCTTAGGCCCGGGTACTGAAGCTTTCTTT	many	.	TRBV11-3	TRBJ1-1
CASILARGVYEQYF	TGTGCCAGCATCTTAGCGCGGGGGGTGTACGAGCAGTACTTC	.	TRBD2	TRBV7-2	TRBJ2-7
CASSAAEGQNYGYTF	TGTGCCAGCAGTGCCGCTGAGGGACAGAACTATGGCTACACCTTC	.	TRBD1	TRBV6-1	TRBJ1-2
CASSYSEQGEQFF	TGTGCCAGCAGTTACTCTGAGCAGGGCGAGCAGTTCTTC	many	.	TRBV6-5	TRBJ2-1
CASSESSDSPKDFF	TGTGCCAGCAGTGAAAGTAGCGACAGCCCTAAAGATTTCTTT	few	.	TRBV6-1	TRBJ1-1
CASSTYSLGTIMTEQYF	TGTGCCAGTAGTACCTATAGTCTCGGGACTATAATGACCGAGCAGTACTTC	many	TRBD2	TRBV19	TRBJ2-7
CASSQEDRGHQPQHF	TGCGCCAGCAGCCAAGAGGACAGGGGTCATCAGCCCCAGCATTTT	many	TRBD1	TRBV4-1	TRBJ1-5
CASSLVEPHRLTDTQYF	TGTGCCAGCAGCTTAGTTGAGCCACACCGTCTCACAGATACGCAGTATTTT	.	.	TRBV11-2	TRBJ2-3
CASSPWTGPTEAFF	TGTGCCAGCAGTCCATGGACAGGCCCCACTGAAGCTTTCTTT	medium-sized	TRBD1	TRBV6-1	TRBJ1-1
CASSPTGLNEKLFF	TGTGCCAGCAGTCCGACCGGTCTTAATGAAAAACTGTTTTTT	many	.	TRBV2	TRBJ1-4
CASSLPGAYNEQFF	TGTGCCAGCAGCTTACCGGGGGCTTACAATGAGCAGTTCTTC	many	.	TRBV7-2	TRBJ2-1
CASSFGTMIQDTQYF	TGTGCCAGCAGCTTCGGGACTATGATACAAGATACCCAGTACTTC	.	TRBD2	TRBV7-8	TRBJ2-5
CASSLGDSNEQFF	TGCGCCAGCAGCTTGGGCGATTCGAATGAGCAGTTCTTC	.	.	TRBV5-1	TRBJ2-1
CASSPTPGGARVNQPQHF	TGTGCCAGCAGCCCCACTCCGGGGGGGGCGCGGGTCAATCAGCCCCAGCATTTT	many	.	TRBV7-8	TRBJ1-5
CASSLGDSGNTIYF	TGTGCCAGCAGCTTAGGGGACTCTGGAAACACCATATATTTT	many	.	TRBV11-2	TRBJ1-3
CASSLAYSTDTQYF	TGCGCCAGCAGCTTGGCATATAGCACAGATACGCAGTACTTT	.	.	TRBV5-1	TRBJ2-3
CASSTRGSSYEKYF	TGTGCCAGCAGCACTAGAGGAAGCTCCTACGAGAAGTACTTC	few	.	TRBV12-3/TRBV12-4	TRBJ2-7
CASSPIEGDTGELFF	TGCGCCAGCAGCCCGATCGAGGGTGACACCGGGGAGCTGTTTTTT	few	.	TRBV4-1	TRBJ2-2
CASKRDRDRQETQYF	TGCGCCAGCAAGAGGGACAGGGACCGCCAAGAGACCCAGTACTTC	many	TRBD1	TRBV10-2	TRBJ2-5
CASSPDVGVTDTQYF	TGTGCCAGCAGTCCCGACGTAGGTGTGACAGATACGCAGTATTTT	.	.	TRBV12-3/TRBV12-4	TRBJ2-3
CAWSVQRDTEAFF	TGTGCCTGGAGTGTCCAGCGTGACACTGAAGCTTTCTTT	.	.	TRBV30	TRBJ1-1
CASSPTASNQPQHF	TGTGCCAGCTCACCAACAGCTTCCAATCAGCCCCAGCATTTT	many	.	TRBV18	TRBJ1-5
CASSLIGYEQYF	TGTGCCAGCAGCTTAATAGGTTACGAGCAGTACTTC	medium-sized	.	TRBV7-8	TRBJ2-7
CASQQGYYNSPLHF	TGTGCCAGCCAACAGGGATACTATAATTCACCCCTCCACTTT	many	.	TRBV6-1	TRBJ1-6
CASIGAGGWNEQFF	TGTGCCAGTATCGGGGCGGGAGGATGGAATGAGCAGTTCTTC	many	TRBD2	TRBV19	TRBJ2-1
CASSYGRGSGNTIYF	TGTGCCAGCAGTTACGGCAGGGGCTCTGGAAACACCATATATTTT	.	.	TRBV6-2/TRBV6-3	TRBJ1-3
CASNKASGTDTQYF	TGTGCCAGTAATAAGGCCTCAGGCACAGATACGCAGTATTTT	many	.	TRBV19	TRBJ2-3